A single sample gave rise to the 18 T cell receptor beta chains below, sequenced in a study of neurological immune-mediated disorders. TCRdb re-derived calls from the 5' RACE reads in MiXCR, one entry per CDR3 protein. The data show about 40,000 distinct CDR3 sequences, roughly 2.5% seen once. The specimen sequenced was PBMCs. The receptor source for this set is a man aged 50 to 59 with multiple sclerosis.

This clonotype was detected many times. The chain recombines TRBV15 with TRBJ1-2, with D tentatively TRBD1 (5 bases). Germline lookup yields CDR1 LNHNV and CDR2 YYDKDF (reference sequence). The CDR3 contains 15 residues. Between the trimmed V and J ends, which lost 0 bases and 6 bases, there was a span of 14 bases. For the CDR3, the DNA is TGTGCCACCAGCAGAGATAGGGGTCTTGGGCATGGCTACACCTTC. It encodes CATSRDRGLGHGYTF.

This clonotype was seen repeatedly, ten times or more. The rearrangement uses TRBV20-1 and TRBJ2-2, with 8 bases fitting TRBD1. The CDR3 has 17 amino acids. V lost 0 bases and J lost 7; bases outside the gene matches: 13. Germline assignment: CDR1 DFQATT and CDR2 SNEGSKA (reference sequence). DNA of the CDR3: TGCAGTGCTAGAGATGCCCCCCGGACAGGGCAAGTCGGGGAGCTGTTTTTT. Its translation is CSARDAPRTGQVGELFF.

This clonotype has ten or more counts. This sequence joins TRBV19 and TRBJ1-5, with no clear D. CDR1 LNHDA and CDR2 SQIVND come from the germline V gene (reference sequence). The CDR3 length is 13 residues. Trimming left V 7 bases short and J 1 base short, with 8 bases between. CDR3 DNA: TGTGCCAGTACCCGTCAAAGCAATCAGCCCCAGCATTTT. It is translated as CASTRQSNQPQHF.

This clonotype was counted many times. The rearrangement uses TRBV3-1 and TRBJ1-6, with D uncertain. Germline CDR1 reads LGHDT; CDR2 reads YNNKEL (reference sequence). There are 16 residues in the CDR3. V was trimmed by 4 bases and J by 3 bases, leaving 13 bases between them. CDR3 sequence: CASSLRPTNYNSPLHF. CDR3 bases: TGTGCCAGCAGCCTCAGACCGACCAACTATAATTCACCCCTCCACTTT.

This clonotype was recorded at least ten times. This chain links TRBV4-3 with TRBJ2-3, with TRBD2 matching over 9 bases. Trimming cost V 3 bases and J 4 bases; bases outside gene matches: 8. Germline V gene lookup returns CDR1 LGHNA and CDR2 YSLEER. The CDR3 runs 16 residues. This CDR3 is CASSQEAIAGADTQYF. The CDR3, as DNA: TGCGCCAGCAGCCAGGAGGCAATAGCGGGAGCAGATACGCAGTATTTT.

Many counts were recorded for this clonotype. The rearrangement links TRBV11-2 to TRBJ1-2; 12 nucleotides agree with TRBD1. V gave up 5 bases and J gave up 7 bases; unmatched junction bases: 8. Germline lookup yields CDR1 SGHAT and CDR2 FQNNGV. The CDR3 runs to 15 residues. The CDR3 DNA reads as TGTGCCAGCAGCCTGCCGGGACAGGGGGCTTTTGGCTACACCTTC. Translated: CASSLPGQGAFGYTF. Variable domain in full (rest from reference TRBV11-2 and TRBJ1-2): EAGVAQSPRYKIIEKRQSVAFWCNPISGHATLYWYQQILGQGPKLLIQFQNNGVVDDSQLPKDRFSAERLKGVDSTLKIQPAKLEDSAVYLCASSLPGQGAFGYTFGSGTRLTVV.

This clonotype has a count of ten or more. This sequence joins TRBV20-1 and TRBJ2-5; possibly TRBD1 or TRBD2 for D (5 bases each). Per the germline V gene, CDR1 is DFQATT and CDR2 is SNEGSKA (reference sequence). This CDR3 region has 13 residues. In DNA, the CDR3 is TGCAGCACACCGGGACGGATCCAAGAGACCCAGTACTTC. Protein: CSTPGRIQETQYF.

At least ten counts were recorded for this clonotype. Here the CDR3 reads CASSYEGNTEAFF. In nucleotides, the CDR3 is TGTGCCAGCAGTTACGAAGGGAACACTGAAGCTTTCTTT. The chain has TRBV6-5 and TRBJ1-1; D call uncertain. This CDR3 is built from 13 residues. Germline CDR1 is MNHEY and CDR2 is SVGAGI. Trimming removed 2 bases from V and 1 base from J, with 5 bases in between.

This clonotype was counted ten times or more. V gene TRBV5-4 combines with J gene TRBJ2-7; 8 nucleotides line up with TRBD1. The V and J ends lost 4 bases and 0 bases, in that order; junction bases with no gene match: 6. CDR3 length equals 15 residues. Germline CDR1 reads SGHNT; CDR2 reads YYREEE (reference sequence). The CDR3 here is CASSPGTGLSYEQYF. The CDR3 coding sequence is TGTGCCAGCAGCCCTGGGACAGGCCTCTCCTACGAGCAGTACTTC.

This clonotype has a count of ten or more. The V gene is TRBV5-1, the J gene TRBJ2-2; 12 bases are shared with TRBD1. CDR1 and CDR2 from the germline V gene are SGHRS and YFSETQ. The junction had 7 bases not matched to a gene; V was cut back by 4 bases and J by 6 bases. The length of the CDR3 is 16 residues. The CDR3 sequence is CASSGRDRGPPGELFF. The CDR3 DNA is TGCGCCAGCAGCGGCCGGGACAGGGGGCCTCCCGGGGAGCTGTTTTTT.

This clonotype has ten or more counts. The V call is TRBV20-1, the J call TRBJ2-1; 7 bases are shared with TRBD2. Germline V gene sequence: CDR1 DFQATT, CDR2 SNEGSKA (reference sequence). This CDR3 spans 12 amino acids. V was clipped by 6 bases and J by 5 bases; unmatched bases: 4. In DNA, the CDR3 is TGCAGTGCGAAGCGGGGCAACAATGAGCAGTTCTTC. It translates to CSAKRGNNEQFF.

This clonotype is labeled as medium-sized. The CDR3 region has the DNA TGTGCCAGCAGTCCCTCCCTAAGCTATGAGCAGTTCTTC. It encodes CASSPSLSYEQFF. The J gene is TRBJ2-1, the V gene TRBV27; unclear D gene. CDR1 and CDR2 (germline): MNHEY, SMNVEV (reference sequence). Trimming removed 5 bases from V and 8 bases from J, with 13 bases in between. This CDR3 is 13 amino acids long.

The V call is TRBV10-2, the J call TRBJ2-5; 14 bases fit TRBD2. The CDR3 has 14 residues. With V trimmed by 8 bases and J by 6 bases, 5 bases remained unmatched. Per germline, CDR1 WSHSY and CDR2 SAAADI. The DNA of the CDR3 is TGCGCCAGCGGACTAGCGGGGGGATCAAAGACCCAGTACTTC. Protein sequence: CASGLAGGSKTQYF.

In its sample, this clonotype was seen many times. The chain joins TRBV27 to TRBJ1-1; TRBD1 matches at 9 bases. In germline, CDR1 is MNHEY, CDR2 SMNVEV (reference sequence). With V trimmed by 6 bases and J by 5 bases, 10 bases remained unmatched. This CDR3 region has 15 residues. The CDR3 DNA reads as TGTGCCAGCAGCAACCCGGGACAGGGTCGGACTGAAGCTTTCTTT. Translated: CASSNPGQGRTEAFF.

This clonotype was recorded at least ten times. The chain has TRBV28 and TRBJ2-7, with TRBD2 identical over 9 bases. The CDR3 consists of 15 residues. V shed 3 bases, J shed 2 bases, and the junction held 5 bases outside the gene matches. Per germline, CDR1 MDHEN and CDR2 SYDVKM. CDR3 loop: CASSLWVAGAYEQYF. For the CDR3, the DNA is TGTGCCAGCAGTTTGTGGGTAGCGGGGGCCTACGAGCAGTACTTC.

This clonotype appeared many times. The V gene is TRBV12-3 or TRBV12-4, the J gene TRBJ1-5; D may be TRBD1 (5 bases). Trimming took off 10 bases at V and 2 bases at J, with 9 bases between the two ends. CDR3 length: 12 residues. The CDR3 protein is CATRDGNQPQHF. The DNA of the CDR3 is TGTGCCACCCGGGACGGCAATCAGCCCCAGCATTTT.

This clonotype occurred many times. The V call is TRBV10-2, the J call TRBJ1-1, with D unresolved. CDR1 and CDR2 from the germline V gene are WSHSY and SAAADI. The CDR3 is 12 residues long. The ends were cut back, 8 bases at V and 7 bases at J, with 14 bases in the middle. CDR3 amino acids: CASGPGRFEAFF. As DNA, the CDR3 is TGCGCCAGCGGCCCAGGACGGTTTGAAGCTTTCTTT.

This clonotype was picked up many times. CDR3 sequence (DNA): TGCGCCAGCAGCCTAGGGGCGCGGGAGACCCAGTACTTC. Amino acid sequence: CASSLGARETQYF. The chain links TRBV5-1 to TRBJ2-5; perhaps TRBD1 as D (5 bases). Trimming left V 4 bases short and J 5 bases short, with 12 bases between. This CDR3 has 13 residues. Per germline, CDR1 SGHRS and CDR2 YFSETQ.